This entry lists 8 T cell receptor beta chains sequenced from one sample in a study of T-cell reconstitution after alpha-beta-depleted transplantation in children. TCRbeta library construction was performed incorporating unique molecular identifiers. TCRdb reprocessed the PCR reads via MiXCR and lists one record per CDR3 protein. The sample lists 440,000 or so distinct CDR3 sequences, roughly 10% occurring once. The material sequenced was PBMCs from the stem cell graft donor, taken from the stem cell graft. These receptors were obtained from a human donor who donated a stem cell graft to a child with acute myeloid leukemia.

This clonotype has a handful of counts. The chain employs TRBV12-3 or TRBV12-4 and TRBJ2-1; 7 nucleotides line up with TRBD2. J lost 2 bases, V lost 6 bases, and 4 bases had no gene match. The CDR3 runs to 14 residues. CDR3 nucleotide sequence: TGTGCCAGCAGGGGGGGACTAACCTACAATGAGCAGTTCTTC. It codes for CASRGGLTYNEQFF.

The gene calls are TRBV20-1 and TRBJ1-5; D is unclear. Trimming took off 6 bases at V and 3 bases at J, with 12 bases between the two ends. The CDR3 has 13 amino acids. Per the germline V gene, CDR1 is DFQATT and CDR2 is SNEGSKA (reference sequence). As DNA, the CDR3 is TGCAGTGCGTTAGGTGGGGTCAATCAGCCCCAGCATTTT. It specifies CSALGGVNQPQHF.

The rearrangement links TRBV6-6 to TRBJ2-7; the D gene is possibly TRBD2 (6 bases). Germline values: CDR1 MNHNY, CDR2 SVGAGI (reference sequence). The CDR3 sequence is 13 residues long. Trimming removed 5 bases from V and 4 bases from J, with 12 bases in between. The CDR3 sequence: CASSGTSFYEQYF. CDR3 sequence (DNA): TGTGCCAGCAGTGGGACTTCTTTTTACGAGCAGTACTTC.

The genes are TRBV5-4 and TRBJ2-2, with D possibly being TRBD2 (6 bases). V lost 7 bases to trimming and J lost 1 base, with 14 bases between them. The CDR3 runs 15 residues. Per the germline V gene, CDR1 is SGHNT and CDR2 is YYREEE (reference sequence). CDR3 region: CASALGAGNTGELFF. The CDR3 DNA follows: TGTGCCAGCGCACTGGGAGCGGGGAACACCGGGGAGCTGTTTTTT.

The chain links TRBV5-1 to TRBJ2-1, with D perhaps TRBD2 (6 bases). Germline assignment: CDR1 SGHRS and CDR2 YFSETQ. V lost 4 bases and J lost 4, with 15 bases in between. The CDR3 contains 15 residues. The CDR3 nucleotides read TGCGCCAGCAGCCCCGAGTCCGCGGGATACAATGAGCAGTTCTTC. This translates into CASSPESAGYNEQFF.

The rearrangement uses TRBV7-2 and TRBJ2-1; no firm D call. The germline CDR1 and CDR2 sequences are SGHTA and FQGNSA. V was shortened by 4 bases and J by 8 bases, with 18 bases between the two germline ends. The CDR3 covers 15 residues. In DNA, the CDR3 is TGTGCCAGCAGCTCAAGTCCAGCGCTCACATATGAGCAGTTCTTC. Its translation is CASSSSPALTYEQFF.

The chain is built from TRBV10-3 and TRBJ1-4; 8 bases are a match to TRBD1. V lost 3 bases, J lost 7 bases, and 7 bases stayed unmatched. The CDR3 has 15 amino acids. CDR1 and CDR2 (germline): ENHRY, SYGVKD. The CDR3, as DNA: TGTGCCATCAGTGACCCCGGACAGGGAGGTGAAAAACTGTTTTTT. Translation gives CAISDPGQGGEKLFF.

This clonotype turned up a few times. J is TRBJ2-3 and V is TRBV29-1; tentatively, D is TRBD1 (5 bases). The CDR3 runs to 17 residues. The V and J ends lost 1 base and 8 bases respectively, with 25 bases between them. From germline, CDR1 is SQVTM and CDR2 ANQGSEA. The CDR3 bases are TGCAGCGTTGAAGTTTCAGGACACCGTATCCGCCGACCTACGCAGTATTTT. It codes for CSVEVSGHRIRRPTQYF.